Below are 14 T cell receptor beta chains sequenced from a single sample in a study of human T cells and chemical hapten exposure. MiXCR was run by TCRdb on the RACE reads, yielding one entry per CDR3 protein. This sample has some 97,000 distinct CDR3 sequences; less than 35% occur once, and the top ten carry 10%. Time point denoted: patch test 3, about 24 weeks after DPC sensitization. Indicated treatment: therapeutic diphenylcyclopropenone sensitization with weekly scalp DPC. The input for sequencing was whole blood, taken in connection with sensitization to the hapten diphenylcyclopropenone (DPC). These receptors came from a man between 35 and 55 years old with alopecia areata. Some clones in this sample may be carry-over from other donors' samples.

Only a few counts were recorded for this clonotype. J is TRBJ2-1 and V is TRBV11-2, with D possibly matching TRBD1 (6 bases). This CDR3 region has 16 residues. The germline V and J ends were trimmed by 4 bases and 7 bases, with 20 bases remaining between them. Germline CDR1 is SGHAT and CDR2 is FQNNGV. CDR3 sequence (DNA): TGTGCCAGCAGCTCACCCGCCTTACAGGGTGGGAATGAGCAGTTCTTC. Translating gives CASSSPALQGGNEQFF.

This clonotype was found a few times. The J gene is TRBJ2-7, the V gene TRBV27; TRBD2 matches at 9 bases. Germline CDR1 reads MNHEY; CDR2 reads SMNVEV (reference sequence). CDR3 length: 15 residues. After removal of 5 bases from V and 3 bases from J, the junction contained 8 bases not matched to a gene. In DNA form, the CDR3 reads TGTGCCAGCAGTGGTTCTAGCGGGGCAGGCTACGAGCAGTACTTC. It encodes CASSGSSGAGYEQYF.

This chain uses TRBV2 with TRBJ2-3, with 7 bases identical to TRBD2. Germline assignment: CDR1 SNHLY and CDR2 FYNNEI. Trimming removed 5 bases from V and 8 bases from J; junction bases left unmatched: 16. This CDR3 has 16 residues. CDR3 nucleotides: TGTGCCAGCAGTATTCCCTTGGCGGGAGCCGGGGGTACGCAGTATTTT. Residues: CASSIPLAGAGGTQYF.

A few counts support this clonotype. This chain uses TRBV5-1 with TRBJ2-6, with 8 bases aligning to TRBD1. Germline V gene sequence: CDR1 SGHRS, CDR2 YFSETQ. The CDR3 has 18 residues. With 4 bases clipped from V and 0 bases from J, the junction kept 9 bases outside the gene matches. The CDR3 is CASSKRQGSPSGANVLTF. CDR3 nucleotides: TGCGCCAGCAGCAAACGACAGGGGTCCCCCTCTGGGGCCAACGTCCTGACTTTC.

This clonotype was detected a few times. Here the CDR3 reads CASSSEYTGELFF. CDR3 nucleotide sequence: TGTGCCAGCAGCTCCGAGTACACCGGGGAGCTGTTTTTT. J is TRBJ2-2 and V is TRBV11-3; D is unclear. The germline CDR1 and CDR2 sequences are SGHNT and YENEEA. The V end lost 4 bases, the J end lost 3 bases, and 6 bases lay between the germline ends. This CDR3 comprises 13 residues.

The chain joins TRBV10-3 to TRBJ2-5, with D perhaps TRBD1 or TRBD2 (6 bases each). CDR3 size: 15 residues. The germline V gene has CDR1 ENHRY and CDR2 SYGVKD. Trimming removed 3 bases at V and 2 bases at J, with 13 bases between. CDR3 in DNA: TGTGCCATCAGTGAACAGGGACGGGGGCAAGAGACCCAGTACTTC. Its protein is CAISEQGRGQETQYF.

The chain joins TRBV6-5 to TRBJ2-7; D could derive from TRBD1 or TRBD2 (6 bases each). The CDR3 length is 14 residues. Trimming took 6 bases from V and 6 from J, leaving 18 bases between them. CDR1 is MNHEY, CDR2 SVGAGI, per germline. DNA for the CDR3: TGTGCCAGCAGACCCCCTAGGGGGGCTGGCGAGCAGTACTTC. It yields the protein CASRPPRGAGEQYF.

This clonotype occurred a few times. CDR3: CASSPRRNEQFF. The DNA for the CDR3 is TGTGCCAGCAGCCCCCGAAGGAATGAGCAGTTCTTC. J is TRBJ2-1 and V is TRBV11-2, with unresolved D. The CDR3 spans 12 residues. Per germline, CDR1 SGHAT and CDR2 FQNNGV. V was shortened by 5 bases and J by 7 bases, with 9 bases between the two germline ends.

This chain joins TRBV6-5 and TRBJ2-3, with D possibly TRBD2 on 6 matching bases. CDR1 and CDR2 (germline): MNHEY, SVGAGI. Trimming stripped 9 bases from V and 0 bases from J, with 13 bases between. The CDR3 extends over 14 amino acids. DNA of the CDR3: TGTGCCAGTTCGGGGGTTCCTAGCACAGATACGCAGTATTTT. It encodes CASSGVPSTDTQYF.

The chain combines TRBV5-1 with TRBJ1-1; maybe TRBD1 (5 bases). CDR1 is SGHRS, CDR2 YFSETQ, per germline. The CDR3 extends over 14 amino acids. Trimming removed 4 bases from V and 4 bases from J, with 14 bases in between. CDR3 amino acids: CASSPGGASTEAFF. The CDR3 DNA is TGCGCCAGCAGCCCCGGAGGGGCGAGCACTGAAGCTTTCTTT.

This clonotype was recorded a few times. The rearrangement uses TRBV20-1 and TRBJ2-3; D is perhaps TRBD2 (6 bases). This CDR3 comprises 12 residues. Looked up from germline, CDR1 is DFQATT and CDR2 is SNEGSKA (reference sequence). The germline V and J ends were trimmed by 5 bases and 4 bases, with 10 bases remaining between them. The CDR3 spells CSAGGLSDTQYF. Written as DNA, the CDR3 is TGCAGTGCTGGGGGACTTTCAGATACGCAGTATTTT.

This clonotype was detected a few times. The CDR3 loop reads CASSLTEGNSPLHF. CDR3 nucleotides: TGTGCCAGCAGTTTAACGGAGGGGAATTCACCCCTCCACTTT. J is TRBJ1-6 and V is TRBV28, with D possibly TRBD1 on 5 matching bases. The germline CDR1 and CDR2 sequences are MDHEN and SYDVKM. The V end lost 2 bases, the J end lost 7 bases, and 9 bases lay between the germline ends. This CDR3 contains 14 residues.

The CDR3 sequence: CAWSDLLSVGFSYNEQFF. The DNA of the CDR3 is TGTGCCTGGAGTGACCTCCTTAGCGTGGGGTTCTCCTACAATGAGCAGTTCTTC. The rearrangement links TRBV30 to TRBJ2-1, with a tentative D call TRBD2 (5 bases). Per the germline V gene, CDR1 is GTSNPN and CDR2 is SVGIG (reference sequence). There are 18 residues in the CDR3. V was trimmed by 1 base and J by 0 bases, leaving 19 bases between them.

This clonotype has only a few counts. The chain employs TRBV4-2 and TRBJ2-3, with TRBD2 matching 11 bases. Germline loops: CDR1 LGHNA, CDR2 YNFKEQ. Trimming took 1 base from V and 3 from J; bases not matched to a gene: 0. This CDR3 is 15 amino acids long. The CDR3 DNA is TGTGCCAGCAGCCAAGCTAGCGGGAGGACAGATACGCAGTATTTT. Its protein product is CASSQASGRTDTQYF.